This TCR beta chain was profiled in a study of blood T cell repertoires in COVID-19. Study as a whole: Some COVID-19 samples were acute and others convalescent; all came from the United States, Italy and Spain. Nucleic acid was either cDNA or gDNA, and it came from T cells, B-cell-depleted T cells, or PBMCs.

In terms of age and location, participants ranged from roughly 18 to 90 years and lived in around 22 US areas. V dropped 4 bases and J dropped 5 bases, with 15 bases sitting between them. CDR1 MDHEN and CDR2 SYDVKM come from the germline V gene. This CDR3 is built from 16 residues. As originally analysed: For nucleated cells, counts were estimated from reference gene primer amplification. Repertoires were generated with immunoSEQ multiplex PCR, while TCRdb's copy carries only in-frame clones and drops some. The V and J calls and clone size were taken over from that table, and D and trimming were inferred from the DNA. The table records about 270,000 clones, 80% to 95% of them present only once.

The TCR sequence derives from a man aged 35-49 years who had been exposed to COVID-19. The material sequenced was PBMCs or T cells enriched from blood (not recorded which). The chain recombines TRBV28 with TRBJ1-6, with D possibly TRBD1 on 5 matching bases. CDR3 bases: TGTGCCAGCAGTTCACCAACAGGCGGACATAATTCACCCCTCCACTTT. Its translation is CASSSPTGGHNSPLHF. The entire variable domain, with the rest obtained from reference TRBV28 and TRBJ1-6, is as follows: DVKVTQSSRYLVKRTGEKVFLECVQDMDHENMFWYRQDPGLGLRLIYFSYDVKMKEKGDIPEGYSVSREKKERFSLILESASTNQTSMYLCASSSPTGGHNSPLHFGNGTRLTVT.